A single sample is the source of the 3 T cell receptor beta chains below, sequenced in a study of shared clonotypes between healthy human individuals. Here immunoSEQ multiplex PCR was the method, and the copy in TCRdb shows in-frame clones only, minus some. In the table there are about 590,000 clones, around 95% of which are singletons. Naive CD8 cells comprised CD45RO-negative, CCR7-positively selected cells, excluding terminally differentiated effector memory CD45RA+ cells. Sequencing was carried out using naive CD8+ T cells sorted from blood. These receptors originate from a woman in her twenties or thirties in good health.

This rearrangement joins TRBV2 to TRBJ2-4; the D gene could be TRBD1 or TRBD2 (5 bases each). In germline, CDR1 is SNHLY, CDR2 FYNNEI. Trimming pared 8 bases from V and 4 bases from J, leaving 18 bases between. This CDR3 is 15 amino acids long. CDR3 loop: CASVPWDVPKNIQYF. In DNA, the CDR3 is TGTGCCAGCGTACCTTGGGACGTGCCAAAAAACATTCAGTACTTC.

The V gene is TRBV27, the J gene TRBJ1-2, with D maybe TRBD1 (5 bases). The CDR3 has 15 residues. CDR1 is MNHEY, CDR2 SMNVEV, per germline (reference sequence). V lost 3 bases, J lost 4 bases, and 15 bases lay in between. The chain's CDR3 is CASSFFGDLSYGYTF. The CDR3 DNA follows: TGTGCCAGCAGTTTTTTCGGGGACCTAAGCTATGGCTACACCTTC.

The J gene is TRBJ2-1, the V gene TRBV5-6, with TRBD2 matching 10 bases. The germline V gene has CDR1 SGHDT and CDR2 YYEEEE. The CDR3 has 17 amino acids. The V segment lost 1 base and the J segment 8 bases; nucleotides outside the gene matches: 12. The CDR3, as DNA: TGTGCCAGCAGCTTGACTTTTTCAGCGGGAGGGATCCATGAGCAGTTCTTC. It specifies CASSLTFSAGGIHEQFF.